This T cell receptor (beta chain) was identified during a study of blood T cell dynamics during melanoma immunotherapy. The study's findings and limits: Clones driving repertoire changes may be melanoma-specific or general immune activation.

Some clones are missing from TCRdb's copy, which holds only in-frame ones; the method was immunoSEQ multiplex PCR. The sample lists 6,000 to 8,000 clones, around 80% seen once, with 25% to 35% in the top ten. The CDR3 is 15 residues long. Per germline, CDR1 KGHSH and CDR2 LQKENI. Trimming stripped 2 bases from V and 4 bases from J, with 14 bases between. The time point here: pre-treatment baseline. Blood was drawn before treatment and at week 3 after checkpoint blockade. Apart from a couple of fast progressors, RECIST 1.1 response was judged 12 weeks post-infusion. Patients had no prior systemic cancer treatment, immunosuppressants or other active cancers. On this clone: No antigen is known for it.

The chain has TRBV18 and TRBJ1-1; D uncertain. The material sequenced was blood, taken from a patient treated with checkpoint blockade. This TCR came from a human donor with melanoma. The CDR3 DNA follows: TGTGCCAGCTCACCAAGGAGGGTTGAGGTCACTGAAGCTTTCTTT. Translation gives CASSPRRVEVTEAFF.